What follows describes a single TCR beta chain. Its antigen remains unidentified. These data are taken from a study of OX40 agonist ivuxolimab in advanced cancers. Turning to the study itself: Across the patients, intravenous ivuxolimab was delivered every 2 weeks at 0.01 to 10 mg/kg. The eligibility criteria allowed prior anti-PD-1, anti-PD-L1 or anti-CTLA-4 therapy, and approximately 38% had some.

Produced via immunoSEQ multiplex PCR; TCRdb's table is partial and in-frame only. The sample records under 35,000 clones, less than 80% being singletons. Study findings and constraints: CD8+ T cells averaged more expanded clones than CD4+.

This CDR3 is 14 amino acids long. V was trimmed by 5 bases and J by 0 bases, leaving 5 bases between them. Germline V gene data show CDR1 as MNHEY and CDR2 as SMNVEV (reference sequence). The genes are TRBV27 and TRBJ2-6; D is unclear. This TCR derives from an adult with an advanced solid tumor such as melanoma, head and neck, liver or kidney cancer. The sequencing used CD4+ or CD8+ T cells sorted from blood, collected in a trial of the OX40 agonist ivuxolimab. CDR3 loop: CASSALSGANVLTF. CDR3 nucleotide sequence: TGTGCCAGCAGTGCCCTCTCTGGGGCCAACGTCCTGACTTTC.